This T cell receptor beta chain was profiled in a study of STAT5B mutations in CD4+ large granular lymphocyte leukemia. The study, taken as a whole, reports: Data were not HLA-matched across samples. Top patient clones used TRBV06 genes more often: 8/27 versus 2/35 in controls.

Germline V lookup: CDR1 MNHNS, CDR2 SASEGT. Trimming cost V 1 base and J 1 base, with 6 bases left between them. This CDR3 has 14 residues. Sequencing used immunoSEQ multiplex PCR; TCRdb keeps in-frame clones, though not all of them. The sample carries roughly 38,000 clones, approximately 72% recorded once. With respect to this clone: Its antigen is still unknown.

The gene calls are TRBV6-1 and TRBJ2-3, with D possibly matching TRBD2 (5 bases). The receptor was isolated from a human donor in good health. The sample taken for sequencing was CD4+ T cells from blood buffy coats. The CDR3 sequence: CASSEVRGTDTQYF. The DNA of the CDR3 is TGTGCCAGCAGTGAAGTGAGGGGCACAGATACGCAGTATTTT.